These 30 T cell receptor beta chains came from one sample sequenced in a study of T cell responses to AZD1222 COVID-19 vaccine. Only in-frame clones appear in the TCRdb table, and some are missing; sequencing was by immunoSEQ multiplex PCR. Among 95,000 to 100,000 clones listed, 65% to 85% were seen once. The material sequenced was peripheral blood, taken 28 days after the second AZD1222 dose. The receptors were gathered from an adult who received the AZD1222 COVID-19 vaccine.

This chain uses TRBV18 with TRBJ2-7, with 9 bases that match TRBD1. This CDR3 is 15 amino acids long. V trimming: 2 bases; J trimming: 6 bases; junction bases outside the gene matches: 8. Germline-derived CDR1 and CDR2 are KGHSH and LQKENI. In DNA, the CDR3 is TGTGCCAGCTCACCAGAAGCAGGACAGGGGCGCGAGCAGTACTTC. Translation gives CASSPEAGQGREQYF.

The gene calls are TRBV29-1 and TRBJ1-2; a weak D match, TRBD1 (5 bases). V gave up 3 bases and J gave up 8 bases, with 13 bases separating them. This CDR3 is 12 amino acids long. CDR1 and CDR2 from the germline V gene are SQVTM and ANQGSEA. The CDR3 DNA reads TGCAGCGTTGAGGGGACTGTAGTGGGCTACACCTTC. This sequence encodes CSVEGTVVGYTF.

The chain employs TRBV9 and TRBJ2-7; 10 bases are a match to TRBD2. This CDR3 has 16 residues. V shed 4 bases and J 4 bases; nucleotides not matched to a gene: 11. The germline V gene has CDR1 SGDLS and CDR2 YYNGEE. The CDR3 DNA follows: TGTGCCAGCAGCCGGGGGGCTAGCGGGAGCGGATACGAGCAGTACTTC. The encoded protein is CASSRGASGSGYEQYF.

The genes are TRBV19 and TRBJ1-5; unclear D gene. The CDR3 contains 17 residues. The germline V gene has CDR1 LNHDA and CDR2 SQIVND (reference sequence). V was cut by 0 bases and J by 0 bases, with 12 bases left in between. CDR3: CASSIDLSATSNQPQHF. The DNA of the CDR3 is TGTGCCAGTAGTATAGATCTCTCGGCGACTAGCAATCAGCCCCAGCATTTT.

V and J are TRBV7-9 and TRBJ2-7; maybe TRBD2 (7 bases). Germline loops: CDR1 SEHNR, CDR2 FQNEAQ (reference sequence). V shed 3 bases and J shed 5 bases, with 14 bases lying between them. The CDR3 contains 14 residues. As DNA, the CDR3 is TGTGCCAGCAGCTTGGGGAGGGGGAGCGACGAGCAGTACTTC. Amino acid sequence: CASSLGRGSDEQYF.

This chain joins TRBV10-3 and TRBJ2-1; 8 bases are shared with TRBD2. Germline V gene lookup returns CDR1 ENHRY and CDR2 SYGVKD. There are 16 residues in the CDR3. Trimming at V came to 0 bases and at J to 6 bases, leaving 7 bases not matched to a gene. The CDR3 loop is CAISESAGGTGNEQFF. CDR3 coding DNA: TGTGCCATCAGTGAGTCTGCGGGAGGAACTGGCAATGAGCAGTTCTTC.

In the case of this clone: The junction shows a germline mismatch at one end, possibly a read error. The chain carries TRBV11-3 and TRBJ2-5, with 7 bases matching TRBD1. The CDR3 loop spans 12 amino acids. Germline V lookup: CDR1 SGHNT, CDR2 YENEEA. The CDR3 nucleotides are TGCGGGTCAAGGGGGCCGGAAGAGACCCAGTACTTC. As protein: CGSRGPEETQYF.

This chain connects TRBV19 to TRBJ1-2; TRBD1 might be the D (6 bases). CDR1 and CDR2 (germline): LNHDA, SQIVND (reference sequence). V was shortened by 2 bases and J by 4 bases, with 11 bases between the two germline ends. This CDR3 has 14 amino acids. The CDR3 sequence is CASSIWRGSYGYTF. The CDR3 nucleotides read TGTGCCAGTAGTATATGGAGGGGGTCCTATGGCTACACCTTC.

The chain recombines TRBV6-2 or TRBV6-3 with TRBJ1-2; 10 nucleotides match TRBD1. The CDR3 runs to 13 residues. CDR1 MNHEY and CDR2 SVGEGT come from the germline V gene. V lost 4 bases, J lost 6 bases, and 2 bases stayed unmatched. The CDR3 nucleotides are TGTGCCAGCAGTTCAGGACAGGGGGATGGCTACACCTTC. It specifies CASSSGQGDGYTF.

This clone has just a few counts. The chain has TRBV10-2 and TRBJ1-6; D ambiguous. The V end was cut by 6 bases, the J end by 5 bases, with 23 bases between. The CDR3 is made up of 18 amino acids. Germline CDR1 WSHSY, CDR2 SAAADI. The CDR3 region is CASSRGSSVRSDNSPLHF. CDR3 sequence (DNA): TGCGCCAGCAGCCGCGGGAGTAGCGTTAGATCGGATAATTCACCCCTCCACTTT.

The V and J genes are TRBV19 and TRBJ1-4, with 8 bases matching TRBD1. This CDR3 region has 15 residues. V trimming: 5 bases; J trimming: 8 bases; junction bases outside the gene matches: 10. CDR1 and CDR2 (germline): LNHDA, SQIVND (reference sequence). The CDR3 DNA reads as TGTGCCAGTAGTGTGGGACAGGCGGGCCCCGAAAAACTGTTTTTT. Translation gives CASSVGQAGPEKLFF.

The chain uses TRBV6-2 or TRBV6-3 and TRBJ1-2; 8 nucleotides agree with TRBD1. Germline V gives CDR1 MNHEY, CDR2 SVGEGT. J was trimmed by 5 bases and V by 0 bases; bases with no gene match: 11. The CDR3 contains 17 residues. CDR3: CASSYSGTGDTLYGYTF. DNA of the CDR3: TGTGCCAGCAGTTACTCAGGGACAGGAGATACTTTATATGGCTACACCTTC.

The CDR3 nucleotides are TGTGCCAGCAGTTTCGGGGGGAACACTGAAGCTTTCTTT. It yields the protein CASSFGGNTEAFF. The J gene is TRBJ1-1, the V gene TRBV12-3 or TRBV12-4; a possible D gene is TRBD1 (5 bases). Trimming shortened V by 3 bases and J by 1 base, and 6 bases separated the two germline ends. This CDR3 has 13 amino acids.

V gene TRBV11-2 combines with J gene TRBJ2-1, with 8 bases matching TRBD1. The CDR3 runs to 15 residues. Germline V gives CDR1 SGHAT, CDR2 FQNNGV. The J segment lost 3 bases and the V segment lost 8 bases, leaving 9 bases of the junction unmatched. Written as DNA, the CDR3 is TGTGCCAGCGGCAGGGGGCTACTAATCTACAATGAGCAGTTCTTC. Its translation is CASGRGLLIYNEQFF.

The rearrangement links TRBV11-2 to TRBJ1-5; the D is unclear. Germline assignment: CDR1 SGHAT and CDR2 FQNNGV. V lost 5 bases and J lost 4, with 9 bases in between. The CDR3 is 13 residues long. Here the CDR3 DNA reads TGTGCCAGCAGCCTAAGTTTGAATCAGCCCCAGCATTTT. Its protein product is CASSLSLNQPQHF.

The chain has TRBV10-2 and TRBJ1-5; the D is unclear. CDR3 length equals 15 residues. In germline, CDR1 is WSHSY, CDR2 SAAADI. V lost 1 base and J lost 4, with 11 bases in between. DNA for the CDR3: TGCGCCAGCAGTGAGTATTCGGCCAATAATCAGCCCCAGCATTTT. Translating it yields CASSEYSANNQPQHF.

This clone was seen a few times. V and J are TRBV28 and TRBJ1-1; TRBD1 might be the D (5 bases). This CDR3 contains 13 residues. V gave up 5 bases and J gave up 4 bases, with 11 bases separating them. The germline gives CDR1 MDHEN, CDR2 SYDVKM. The CDR3 is CASSVPGGTEAFF. CDR3 nucleotides: TGTGCCAGCAGTGTTCCTGGGGGCACTGAAGCTTTCTTT.

The chain employs TRBV5-6 and TRBJ2-1; 7 bases are a match to TRBD1. CDR3 size: 13 residues. V shed 2 bases and J 8 bases; nucleotides not matched to a gene: 4. Germline loops: CDR1 SGHDT, CDR2 YYEEEE. The CDR3: CASSFAGTDEQFF. The CDR3 DNA follows: TGTGCCAGCAGCTTCGCTGGGACAGATGAGCAGTTCTTC.

This rearrangement joins TRBV6-5 to TRBJ1-1, with no clear D. The germline V gene has CDR1 MNHEY and CDR2 SVGAGI. Trimming pared 2 bases from V and 1 base from J, leaving 8 bases between. The CDR3 is made up of 14 amino acids. Here the CDR3 reads CASSYLTGNTEAFF. The CDR3 DNA sequence: TGTGCCAGCAGTTACCTAACGGGGAACACTGAAGCTTTCTTT.

CDR3 loop: CASSFGVTGEVTDTQYF. CDR3 in DNA: TGTGCCAGCAGCTTTGGGGTAACGGGAGAGGTCACAGATACGCAGTATTTT. The V call is TRBV11-3, the J call TRBJ2-3; D may be TRBD2 (6 bases). From germline, CDR1 is SGHNT and CDR2 YENEEA. V was shortened by 3 bases and J by 2 bases, with 18 bases between the two germline ends. The CDR3 length is 17 residues.

V usage is TRBV6-1 and J usage is TRBJ1-5; D not resolved. Germline values: CDR1 MNHNS, CDR2 SASEGT. The CDR3 length is 14 residues. Trimming removed 1 base at V and 7 bases at J, with 11 bases between. This chain's CDR3 is CASSEVMAPQPQHF. The CDR3 DNA is TGTGCCAGCAGTGAAGTTATGGCCCCCCAGCCCCAGCATTTT.

This chain joins TRBV27 and TRBJ1-6; TRBD1 matches 8 bases. V gave up 6 bases and J gave up 3 bases; unmatched junction bases: 7. Germline values: CDR1 MNHEY, CDR2 SMNVEV (reference sequence). This CDR3 is built from 16 residues. The CDR3 sequence: CASRTQGARYNSPLHF. The CDR3 region has the DNA TGTGCCAGCAGGACTCAGGGGGCGCGCTATAATTCACCCCTCCACTTT.

This clone came up once. V gene TRBV6-5 combines with J gene TRBJ1-5; D not resolved. The CDR3 runs 13 residues. V was clipped by 0 bases and J by 11 bases, with 11 bases between them. CDR1 and CDR2 from the germline V gene are MNHEY and SVGAGI. In nucleotides, the CDR3 is TGTGCCAGCAGTTACTCGCGGTCGGGGTCCCAGCATTTT. Encoded protein: CASSYSRSGSQHF.

This clone was seen only once. The CDR3 loop reads CASKAANEQYF. CDR3 nucleotides: TGTGCCAGCAAGGCAGCTAACGAGCAGTACTTC. This chain links TRBV27 with TRBJ2-7; no firm D call. Trimming removed 7 bases at V and 5 bases at J, with 9 bases between. From germline, CDR1 is MNHEY and CDR2 SMNVEV (reference sequence). The CDR3 length is 11 residues.

J is TRBJ2-1 and V is TRBV4-3, with D maybe TRBD1 (6 bases). Trimming stripped 4 bases from V and 7 bases from J, with 17 bases between. This CDR3 region has 15 residues. Germline loops: CDR1 LGHNA, CDR2 YSLEER. The CDR3 is CASSRYWTETNEQFF. DNA of the CDR3: TGCGCCAGCAGCCGCTATTGGACAGAGACTAATGAGCAGTTCTTC.

Remarks on this clone: One end of the junction varies from germline; a read error may be responsible. V and J are TRBV6-2 or TRBV6-3 and TRBJ1-1; D remains unclear. The CDR3 consists of 11 residues. The germline CDR1 and CDR2 sequences are MNHEY and SVGEGT. The CDR3 protein is CASSYPSPSKF. The CDR3 bases are TGTGCCAGCAGTTACCCCAGCCCCTCTAAATTT.

V is TRBV21-1 and J is TRBJ1-2. TRBV21-1 is listed as a pseudogene. The CDR3 extends over 18 amino acids. CDR3 nucleotide sequence: TGTGCCAGCAGCAAAGTGAAGAGGGAAGGTTTTCGGGGCTATGGCTACACCTTC. This gives the protein CASSKVKREGFRGYGYTF.

The gene calls are TRBV3-1 (or the pseudogene TRBV3-2) and TRBJ2-7; D possibly corresponds to TRBD1 (5 bases). CDR3 length: 14 amino acids. Germline CDR1 and CDR2: LGHDT and YNNKEL (reference sequence). V gave up 3 bases and J gave up 1 base, with 10 bases separating them. CDR3 bases: TGTGCCAGCAGCCACAGGGCGAGGTCCTACGAGCAGTACTTC. This encodes CASSHRARSYEQYF.

Only one count was recorded for this clone. The V gene is TRBV4-2, the J gene TRBJ1-2; D possibly corresponds to TRBD1 (5 bases). This CDR3 has 15 residues. V shed 1 base and J shed 0 bases, with 9 bases lying between them. Germline loops: CDR1 LGHNA, CDR2 YNFKEQ. CDR3 amino acids: CASSQGSGANYGYTF. The CDR3, as DNA: TGTGCCAGCAGCCAAGGCTCGGGGGCTAACTATGGCTACACCTTC.

This clone was seen only a few times. The gene calls are TRBV4-2 and TRBJ1-2, with a possible D match to TRBD1 (5 bases). V lost 1 base and J 2 bases, leaving 11 bases between the germline ends. Germline V CDR1 and CDR2: LGHNA, YNFKEQ. This CDR3 is built from 15 residues. CDR3 in DNA: TGTGCCAGCAGCCAAGGGGACGGTAGAAACTATGGCTACACCTTC. It encodes CASSQGDGRNYGYTF.